These 14 T cell receptor beta chains originate from one sample sequenced in a study of T cells in Graves' hyperthyroidism and ophthalmopathy. Amplification yielded TCR beta CDR3 regions, with RNA transcripts as the source. Primed by the HTBI set, a first-round RT-PCR was run on the TCR CDR3. In TCRdb, the multiplex PCR reads were re-called with MiXCR into one record per CDR3 protein. The table shows about 100,000 distinct CDR3 sequences, with approximately 15% occurring only once. Sequencing input: blood. All receptors come from a woman between 50 and 59 years old with Graves' hyperthyroidism.

Ten or more counts support this clonotype. V gene TRBV7-3 combines with J gene TRBJ2-3; 14 bases match TRBD2. The CDR3 has 16 residues. With 5 bases clipped from V and 4 bases from J, the junction kept 5 bases outside the gene matches. The germline CDR1 and CDR2 sequences are SGHTA and FQGTGA. The CDR3 nucleotides are TGTGCCAGCAGCCCTGGGACTAGCGGGAGCCCAGATACGCAGTATTTT. Translated, it gives CASSPGTSGSPDTQYF.

This clonotype came up a few times. This could be a read error, since a much larger clone is one nucleotide away. This sequence joins TRBV27 and TRBJ1-1; D gene unclear. Between the trimmed V and J ends, which lost 6 bases and 0 bases, there was a span of 11 bases. There are 14 residues in the CDR3. Germline V gene data show CDR1 as MNHEY and CDR2 as SMNVEV (reference sequence). CDR3 region: CASRRDGMNTEAFF. In DNA, the CDR3 is TGTGCCAGCAGACGCGACGGAATGAACACTGAAGCTTTCTTT.

Many counts were recorded for this clonotype. As DNA, the CDR3 is TGTGCCAGTAGGGTAACAGGAGGACAGCCCCAGCATTTT. It is translated as CASRVTGGQPQHF. The chain carries TRBV19 and TRBJ1-5, with TRBD1 as a possible D gene (5 bases). The CDR3 is 13 amino acids. Trimming shortened V by 6 bases and J by 7 bases, and 13 bases separated the two germline ends. CDR1 LNHDA and CDR2 SQIVND come from the germline V gene (reference sequence).

This clonotype was recorded many times. The V and J genes are TRBV7-9 and TRBJ2-2, with 8 bases that match TRBD2. CDR3 size: 14 residues. Per the germline V gene, CDR1 is SEHNR and CDR2 is FQNEAQ (reference sequence). The ends lost 3 bases at V and 5 bases at J; junction bases unmatched: 2. This chain's CDR3 is CASSFPGGTGELFF. CDR3 coding DNA: TGTGCCAGCAGCTTTCCGGGAGGGACCGGGGAGCTGTTTTTT.

The sample holds many counts of this clonotype. This chain uses TRBV9 with TRBJ2-5; 9 bases agree with TRBD1. V trimming: 0 bases; J trimming: 2 bases; junction bases outside the gene matches: 2. CDR1 SGDLS and CDR2 YYNGEE come from the germline V gene. The CDR3 has 15 residues. CDR3: CASSVGGQGQETQYF. CDR3 sequence (DNA): TGTGCCAGCAGCGTAGGGGGACAGGGACAAGAGACCCAGTACTTC. The whole variable domain, filled in from reference TRBV9 and TRBJ2-5, reads DSGVTQTPKHLITATGQRVTLRCSPRSGDLSVYWYQQSLDQGLQFLIQYYNGEERAKGNILERFSAQQFPDLHSELNLSSLELGDSALYFCASSVGGQGQETQYFGPGTRLLVL.

V gene TRBV27 combines with J gene TRBJ2-6, with 9 bases fitting TRBD1. J lost 0 bases, V lost 6 bases, and 12 bases had no gene match. Germline V gene data show CDR1 as MNHEY and CDR2 as SMNVEV (reference sequence). The CDR3 has 19 residues. CDR3 in DNA: TGTGCCAGCAGGAGACAGGGGGTCTCAGACCTCTCTGGGGCCAACGTCCTGACTTTC. It specifies CASRRQGVSDLSGANVLTF.

The chain joins TRBV5-1 to TRBJ2-1, with TRBD1 matching 11 bases. The CDR3 runs to 16 residues. V was pared by 4 bases and J by 4 bases, with 7 bases of the junction left unmatched. Germline V gene sequence: CDR1 SGHRS, CDR2 YFSETQ. The DNA for the CDR3 is TGCGCCAGCAGCGTACCCGGGACAGGGGGATACAATGAGCAGTTCTTC. It specifies CASSVPGTGGYNEQFF.

This clonotype came up a few times. This chain links TRBV11-2 with TRBJ2-1; 8 bases match TRBD1. Germline CDR1 SGHAT, CDR2 FQNNGV. The ends lost 7 bases at V and 2 bases at J; junction bases unmatched: 7. CDR3 length: 15 residues. The CDR3 here is CASTPGTGPYNEQFF. CDR3 DNA: TGTGCCAGCACCCCGGGGACAGGACCCTACAATGAGCAGTTCTTC.

This rearrangement joins TRBV6-8 to TRBJ2-3; D may correspond to TRBD1 or TRBD2 (5 bases each). Germline V lookup: CDR1 MNHGY, CDR2 SAAAGT. The CDR3 contains 15 residues. CDR3 region: CASGAGSTSTDTQYF. CDR3 bases: TGTGCGAGTGGGGCGGGCTCGACGAGCACAGATACGCAGTATTTT.

There are many counts of this clonotype. The V gene is TRBV15, the J gene TRBJ1-1, with D maybe TRBD1 (6 bases). The V gene lost 1 base and the J gene lost 0 bases, with 15 bases spanning the gap. Per the germline V gene, CDR1 is LNHNV and CDR2 is YYDKDF (reference sequence). The CDR3 consists of 17 residues. The CDR3 region has the DNA TGTGCCACCAGCAGAGGGGGGGGGGGCCTGATGAACACTGAAGCTTTCTTT. It encodes CATSRGGGGLMNTEAFF.

There are many counts of this clonotype. The genes are TRBV7-2 and TRBJ2-2; D is unresolved. Trimming cost V 1 base and J 7 bases, with 4 bases left between them. There are 12 residues in the CDR3. Germline V gene lookup returns CDR1 SGHTA and CDR2 FQGNSA. The CDR3 region is CASSLVHGELFF. In DNA, the CDR3 is TGTGCCAGCAGCTTAGTGCACGGGGAGCTGTTTTTT.

Many counts were recorded for this clonotype. The chain has TRBV19 and TRBJ2-1, with 7 bases lining up with TRBD2. This CDR3 spans 15 amino acids. Trimming removed 3 bases from V and 2 bases from J; junction bases left unmatched: 4. Per the germline V gene, CDR1 is LNHDA and CDR2 is SQIVND (reference sequence). CDR3 in DNA: TGTGCCAGTAGTATCGAAGCGGGAACCTACAATGAGCAGTTCTTC. Its translation: CASSIEAGTYNEQFF.

Worth noting for this clonotype: With a much larger clone just one base away, this may be a read error. The rearrangement uses TRBV28 and TRBJ1-4; TRBD1 matches at 7 bases. The CDR3 is 15 residues long. Germline loops: CDR1 MDHEN, CDR2 SYDVKM. V shed 2 bases, J shed 7 bases, and the junction held 7 bases outside the gene matches. CDR3: CASSLQGDRGEKLFF. Written as DNA, the CDR3 is TGTGCCAGCAGTTTACAGGGGGATAGAGGTGAAAAACTGTTTTTT.

In this sample, this clonotype turned up many times. The chain is built from TRBV28 and TRBJ1-1, with D possibly being TRBD1 (5 bases). The CDR3 has 19 amino acids. Germline CDR1 is MDHEN and CDR2 is SYDVKM. Trimming took off 2 bases at V and 1 base at J, with 23 bases between the two ends. The CDR3 nucleotides read TGTGCCAGCAGTTTAAACATTCGGGGGACGGGGTCTACGAACACTGAAGCTTTCTTT. Its protein product is CASSLNIRGTGSTNTEAFF.